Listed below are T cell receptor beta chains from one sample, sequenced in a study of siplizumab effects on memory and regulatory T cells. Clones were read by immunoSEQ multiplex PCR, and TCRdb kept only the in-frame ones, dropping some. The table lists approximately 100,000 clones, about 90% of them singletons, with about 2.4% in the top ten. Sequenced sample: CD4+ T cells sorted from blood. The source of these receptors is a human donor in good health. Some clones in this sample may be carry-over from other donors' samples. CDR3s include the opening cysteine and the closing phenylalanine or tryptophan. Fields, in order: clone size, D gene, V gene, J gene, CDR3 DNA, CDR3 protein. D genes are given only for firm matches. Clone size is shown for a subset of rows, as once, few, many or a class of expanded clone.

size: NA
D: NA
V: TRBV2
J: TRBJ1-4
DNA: TGTGCCAGCAGTGAACAGGGTTTGGTCAGGGGTGAAAAACTGTTTTTT
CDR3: CASSEQGLVRGEKLFF

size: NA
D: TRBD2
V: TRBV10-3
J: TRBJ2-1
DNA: TGTGCCAACAGCGGGACTAGCGGTTCCTACAATGAGCAGTTCTTC
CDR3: CANSGTSGSYNEQFF

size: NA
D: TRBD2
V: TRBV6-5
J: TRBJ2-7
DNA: TGTGCCAGCAGTAACGAGGGACTAGCGGTTTTTGAGCAGTACTTC
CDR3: CASSNEGLAVFEQYF

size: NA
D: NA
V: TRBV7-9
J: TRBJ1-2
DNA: TGTGCCAGCAGCTTAGCTCGCCCAACTTTAAATCCTGGCTACACCTTC
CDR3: CASSLARPTLNPGYTF

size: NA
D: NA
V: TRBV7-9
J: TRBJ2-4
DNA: TGTGCCAGCAGCTTAGGTTCGGGCATTCAGTACTTC
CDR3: CASSLGSGIQYF

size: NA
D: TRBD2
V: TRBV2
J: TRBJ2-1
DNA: TGTGCCAGCAGGGCCGGGACTACCTACAATGAGCAGTTCTTC
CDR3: CASRAGTTYNEQFF

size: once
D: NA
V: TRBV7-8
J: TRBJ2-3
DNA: TGTGCCAGCAGCCCTCGGAGGCTAATCACAGATACGCAGTATTTT
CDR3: CASSPRRLITDTQYF

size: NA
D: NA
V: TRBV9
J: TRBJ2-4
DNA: TGTGCCAGCAGCGTGGACAGCGACAGCAAAAACATTCAGTACTTC
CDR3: CASSVDSDSKNIQYF

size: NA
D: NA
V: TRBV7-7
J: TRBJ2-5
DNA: TGTGCTAGCAGCTTAGGGTCTGGACAGTATCAAGAGACCCAGTACTTC
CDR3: CASSLGSGQYQETQYF

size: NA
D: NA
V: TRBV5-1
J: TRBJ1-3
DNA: TGCGCCAGCAGCCCCGACCATGTCTCTGGAAACACCATATATTTT
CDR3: CASSPDHVSGNTIYF

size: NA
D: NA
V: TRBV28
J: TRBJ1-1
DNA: TGTGCCAGCAGTTTCGGGAGGATTAGTTTGAACACTGAAGCTTTCTTT
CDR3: CASSFGRISLNTEAFF

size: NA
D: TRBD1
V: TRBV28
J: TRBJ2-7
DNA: TGTGCCAGCAGTTCGTCCCGACAGGGGGCCCCCTACGAGCAGTACTTC
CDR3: CASSSSRQGAPYEQYF

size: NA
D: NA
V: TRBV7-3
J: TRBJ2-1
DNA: TGTGCCAGCAGCACGACGGGTTACAATGAGCAGTTCTTC
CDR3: CASSTTGYNEQFF

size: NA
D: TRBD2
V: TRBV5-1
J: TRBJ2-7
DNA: TGCGCCAGCACCCCTCTAGCGGGAGCCAAGGACGAGCAGTACTTC
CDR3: CASTPLAGAKDEQYF

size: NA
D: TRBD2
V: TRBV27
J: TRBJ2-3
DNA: TGTGCCAGCAGTCGAAGGACTAGTCAGGATACGCAGTATTTT
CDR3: CASSRRTSQDTQYF